This T cell receptor (beta chain) originates from a study of T-cell memory formation after mild COVID-19. As for the study in general: Largely donor-specific sequence clusters came from a couple of donors.

Study results and caveats: Clones shrinking from day 15 to 85 showed even CD4/CD8 mixes; later expanders tilted CD4+.

TCRdb analysed the 5' RACE reads with MiXCR anew, one entry per CDR3 protein. The table includes roughly 190,000 distinct CDR3 sequences, about 11% detected once. Trimming cost V 0 bases and J 5 bases, with 9 bases left between them. This CDR3 has 14 amino acids. Germline V gives CDR1 SGDLS, CDR2 YYNGEE. This clonotype has only a few counts. Its antigen remains unknown. The sample taken for sequencing was PBMCs or a T cell subset sorted from them (not recorded which). The chain has TRBV9 and TRBJ2-1; D gene uncertain. This receptor was identified in a man younger than 35 who had mild COVID-19 (a few samples of this study predate the infection). Cell type and time point are not known. The DNA for the CDR3 is TGTGCCAGCAGCGTAGCGTCGGGCCACAATGAGCAGTTCTTC. Protein: CASSVASGHNEQFF. The variable domain in full, completed from reference TRBV9 and TRBJ2-1, reads DSGVTQTPKHLITATGQRVTLRCSPRSGDLSVYWYQQSLDQGLQFLIQYYNGEERAKGNILERFSAQQFPDLHSELNLSSLELGDSALYFCASSVASGHNEQFFGPGTRLTVL.